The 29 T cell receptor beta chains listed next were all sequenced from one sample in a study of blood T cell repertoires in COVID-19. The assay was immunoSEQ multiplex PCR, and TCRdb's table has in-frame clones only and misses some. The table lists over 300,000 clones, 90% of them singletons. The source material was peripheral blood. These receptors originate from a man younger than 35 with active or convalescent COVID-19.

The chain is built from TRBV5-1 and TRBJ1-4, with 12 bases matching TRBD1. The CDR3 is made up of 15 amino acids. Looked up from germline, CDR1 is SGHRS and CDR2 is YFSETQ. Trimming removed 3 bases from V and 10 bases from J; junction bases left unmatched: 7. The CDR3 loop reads CASSWDRGRGAKLFF. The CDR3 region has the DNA TGCGCCAGCAGCTGGGACAGGGGGCGCGGTGCAAAACTGTTTTTT.

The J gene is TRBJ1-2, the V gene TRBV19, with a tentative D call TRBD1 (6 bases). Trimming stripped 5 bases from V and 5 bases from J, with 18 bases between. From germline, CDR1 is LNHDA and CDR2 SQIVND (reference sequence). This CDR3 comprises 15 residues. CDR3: CASSPLGRGSYGYTF. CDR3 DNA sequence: TGTGCCAGTAGTCCCCTCGGCAGGGGATCTTATGGCTACACCTTC.

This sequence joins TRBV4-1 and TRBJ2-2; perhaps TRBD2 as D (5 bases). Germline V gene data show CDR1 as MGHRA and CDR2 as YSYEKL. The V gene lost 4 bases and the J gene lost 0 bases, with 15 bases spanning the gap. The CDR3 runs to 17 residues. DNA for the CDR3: TGCGCCAGCAGCCCCTCGAGGGCTGACGCGAACACCGGGGAGCTGTTTTTT. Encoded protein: CASSPSRADANTGELFF.

In DNA form, the CDR3 reads TGTGCCAGCAGTTTCCCTCGTAAAGGGGATTTAAGGAACGAGCAGTACTTC. Protein sequence: CASSFPRKGDLRNEQYF. V and J are TRBV28 and TRBJ2-7, with a possible D match to TRBD1 (5 bases). This CDR3 region has 17 residues. V was shortened by 3 bases and J by 5 bases, with 23 bases between the two germline ends. Germline V lookup: CDR1 MDHEN, CDR2 SYDVKM.

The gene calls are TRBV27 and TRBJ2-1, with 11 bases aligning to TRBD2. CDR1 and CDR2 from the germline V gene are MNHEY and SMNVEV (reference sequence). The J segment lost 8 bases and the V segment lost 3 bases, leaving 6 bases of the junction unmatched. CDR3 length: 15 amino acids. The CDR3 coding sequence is TGTGCCAGCAGTTTGGGACTAGCGGTTAGGCATGAGCAGTTCTTC. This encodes CASSLGLAVRHEQFF.

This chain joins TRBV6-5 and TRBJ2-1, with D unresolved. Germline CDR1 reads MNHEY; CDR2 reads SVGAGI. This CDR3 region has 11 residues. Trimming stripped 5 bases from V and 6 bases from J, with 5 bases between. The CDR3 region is CASSRANEQFF. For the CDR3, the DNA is TGTGCCAGCAGTCGCGCCAATGAGCAGTTCTTC.

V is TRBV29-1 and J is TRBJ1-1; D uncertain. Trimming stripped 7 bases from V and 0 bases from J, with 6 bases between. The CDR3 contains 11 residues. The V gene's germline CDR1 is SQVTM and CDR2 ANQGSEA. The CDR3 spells CSGRMNTEAFF. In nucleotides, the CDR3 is TGCAGCGGGAGAATGAACACTGAAGCTTTCTTT. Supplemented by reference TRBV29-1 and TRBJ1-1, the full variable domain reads SAVISQKPSRDICQRGTSLTIQCQVDSQVTMMFWYRQQPGQSLTLIATANQGSEATYESGFVIDKFPISRPNLTFSTLTVSNMSPEDSSIYLCSGRMNTEAFFGQGTRLTVV.

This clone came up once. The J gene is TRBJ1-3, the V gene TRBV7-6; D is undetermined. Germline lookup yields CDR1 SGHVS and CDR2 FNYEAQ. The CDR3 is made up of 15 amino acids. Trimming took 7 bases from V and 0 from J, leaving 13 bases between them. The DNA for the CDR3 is TGTGCCAGCACCCAGTGGGCAGACTCTGGAAACACCATATATTTT. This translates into CASTQWADSGNTIYF.

The CDR3 reads CASNLRGAYNEQFF. CDR3 bases: TGTGCCAGCAATTTGCGGGGGGCCTACAATGAGCAGTTCTTC. The chain carries TRBV9 and TRBJ2-1, with 8 bases that match TRBD2. The germline gives CDR1 SGDLS, CDR2 YYNGEE. Trimming at V came to 6 bases and at J to 2 bases, leaving 4 bases not matched to a gene. This CDR3 comprises 14 residues. The full variable domain, in which reference TRBV9 and TRBJ2-1 provide the parts outside the CDR3, is DSGVTQTPKHLITATGQRVTLRCSPRSGDLSVYWYQQSLDQGLQFLIQYYNGEERAKGNILERFSAQQFPDLHSELNLSSLELGDSALYFCASNLRGAYNEQFFGPGTRLTVL.

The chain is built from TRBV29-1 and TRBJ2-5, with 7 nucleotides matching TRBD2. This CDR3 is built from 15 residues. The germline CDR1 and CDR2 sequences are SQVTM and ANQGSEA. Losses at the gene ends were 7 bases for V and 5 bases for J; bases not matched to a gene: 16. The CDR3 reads CSADGAAGVRETQYF. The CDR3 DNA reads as TGCAGCGCCGATGGGGCGGCGGGAGTGAGGGAGACCCAGTACTTC.

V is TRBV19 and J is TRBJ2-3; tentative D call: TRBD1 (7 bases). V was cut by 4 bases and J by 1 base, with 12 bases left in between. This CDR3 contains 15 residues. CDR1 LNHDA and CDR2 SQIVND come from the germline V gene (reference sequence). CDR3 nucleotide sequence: TGTGCCAGTAGTACCGGAGGGGGCCGCACAGATACGCAGTATTTT. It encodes CASSTGGGRTDTQYF.

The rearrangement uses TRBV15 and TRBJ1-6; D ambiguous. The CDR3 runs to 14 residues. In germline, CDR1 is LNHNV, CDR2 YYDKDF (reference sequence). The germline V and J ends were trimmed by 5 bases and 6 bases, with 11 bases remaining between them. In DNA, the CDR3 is TGTGCCACCAGCCCCGGGGTCCTTAATTCACCCCTCCACTTT. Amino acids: CATSPGVLNSPLHF.

The CDR3 nucleotides are TGTGCCAGTAGCCTCGGGACAGTCTCCTACGAGCAGTACTTC. Translating it yields CASSLGTVSYEQYF. The chain combines TRBV19 with TRBJ2-7; TRBD1 matches 7 bases. This CDR3 contains 14 residues. The ends lost 6 bases at V and 0 bases at J; junction bases unmatched: 5. Germline assignment: CDR1 LNHDA and CDR2 SQIVND (reference sequence).

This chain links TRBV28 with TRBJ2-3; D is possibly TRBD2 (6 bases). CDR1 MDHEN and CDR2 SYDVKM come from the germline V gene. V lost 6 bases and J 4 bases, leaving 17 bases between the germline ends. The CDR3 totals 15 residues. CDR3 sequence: CASRPDPRDSDTQYF. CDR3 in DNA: TGTGCCAGCAGACCCGACCCTCGGGACTCAGATACGCAGTATTTT.

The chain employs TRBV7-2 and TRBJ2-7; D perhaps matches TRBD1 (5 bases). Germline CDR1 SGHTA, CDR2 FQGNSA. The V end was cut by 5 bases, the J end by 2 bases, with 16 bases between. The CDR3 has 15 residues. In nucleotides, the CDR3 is TGTGCCAGCAGCGAACAGGTATCAAGGACCTACGAGCAGTACTTC. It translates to CASSEQVSRTYEQYF.

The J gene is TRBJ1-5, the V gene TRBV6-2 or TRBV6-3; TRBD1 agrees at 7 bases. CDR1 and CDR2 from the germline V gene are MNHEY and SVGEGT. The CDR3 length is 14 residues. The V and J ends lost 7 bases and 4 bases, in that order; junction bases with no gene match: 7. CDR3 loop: CASTPGQLNQPQHF. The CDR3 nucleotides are TGTGCCAGCACCCCGGGACAGTTAAATCAGCCCCAGCATTTT.

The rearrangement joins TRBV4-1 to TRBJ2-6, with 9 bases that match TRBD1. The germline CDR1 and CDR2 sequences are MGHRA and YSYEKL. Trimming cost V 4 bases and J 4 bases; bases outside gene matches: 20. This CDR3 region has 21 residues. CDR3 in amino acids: CASSPRGQGTPTRSGANVLTF. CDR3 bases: TGCGCCAGCAGCCCTCGTGGACAGGGGACGCCTACTCGTTCCGGGGCCAACGTCCTGACTTTC.

This CDR3 reads CASSSTVGPRGTEAFF. Written as DNA, the CDR3 is TGTGCCAGCAGCTCGACTGTAGGGCCAAGGGGCACTGAAGCTTTCTTT. The V and J genes are TRBV11-2 and TRBJ1-1; tentative D call: TRBD1 (5 bases). Trimming removed 4 bases from V and 4 bases from J, with 19 bases in between. CDR3 length: 16 amino acids. CDR1 SGHAT and CDR2 FQNNGV come from the germline V gene.

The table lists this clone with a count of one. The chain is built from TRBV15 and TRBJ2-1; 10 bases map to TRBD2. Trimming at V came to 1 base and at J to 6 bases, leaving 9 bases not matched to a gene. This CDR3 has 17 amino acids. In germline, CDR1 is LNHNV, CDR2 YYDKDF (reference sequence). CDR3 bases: TGTGCCACCAGCAGAGTACTAGCGGGGTCCTGGGGCAATGAGCAGTTCTTC. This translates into CATSRVLAGSWGNEQFF.

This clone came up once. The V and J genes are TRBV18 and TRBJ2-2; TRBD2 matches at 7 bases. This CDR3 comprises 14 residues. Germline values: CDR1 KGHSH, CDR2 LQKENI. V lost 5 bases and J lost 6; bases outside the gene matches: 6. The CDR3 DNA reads TGTGCCAGCTCAGCGGCTCGGGAGGCCGGGGAGCTGTTTTTT. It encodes CASSAAREAGELFF. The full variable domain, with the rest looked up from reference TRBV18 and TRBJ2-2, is NAGVMQNPRHLVRRRGQEARLRCSPMKGHSHVYWYRQLPEEGLKFMVYLQKENIIDESGMPKERFSAEFPKEGPSILRIQQVVRGDSAAYFCASSAAREAGELFFGEGSRLTVL.

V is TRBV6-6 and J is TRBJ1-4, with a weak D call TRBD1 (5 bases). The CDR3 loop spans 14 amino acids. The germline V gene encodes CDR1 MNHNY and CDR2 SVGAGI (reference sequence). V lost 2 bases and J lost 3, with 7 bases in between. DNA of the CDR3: TGTGCCAGCAGTTACGGGGGGGCTAATGAAAAACTGTTTTTT. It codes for CASSYGGANEKLFF.

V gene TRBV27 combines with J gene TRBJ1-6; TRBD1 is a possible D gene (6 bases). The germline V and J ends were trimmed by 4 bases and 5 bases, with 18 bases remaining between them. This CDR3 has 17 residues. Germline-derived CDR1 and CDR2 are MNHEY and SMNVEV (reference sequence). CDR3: CASSSPPGQNNNSPLHF. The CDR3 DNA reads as TGTGCCAGCAGTTCGCCCCCGGGACAAAACAATAATTCACCCCTCCACTTT.

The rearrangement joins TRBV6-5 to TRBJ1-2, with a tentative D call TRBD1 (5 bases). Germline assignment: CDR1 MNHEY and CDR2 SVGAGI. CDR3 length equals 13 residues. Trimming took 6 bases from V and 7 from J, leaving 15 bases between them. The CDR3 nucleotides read TGTGCCAGCAGGGACACCAGCAAGAGTGGCTACACCTTC. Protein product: CASRDTSKSGYTF.

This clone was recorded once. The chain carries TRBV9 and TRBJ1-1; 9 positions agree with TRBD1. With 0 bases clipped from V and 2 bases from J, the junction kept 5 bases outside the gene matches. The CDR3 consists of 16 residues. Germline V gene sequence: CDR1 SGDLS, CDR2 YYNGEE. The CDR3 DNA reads TGTGCCAGCAGCGTAGGGGGACAGGGAGCAAACACTGAAGCTTTCTTT. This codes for CASSVGGQGANTEAFF.

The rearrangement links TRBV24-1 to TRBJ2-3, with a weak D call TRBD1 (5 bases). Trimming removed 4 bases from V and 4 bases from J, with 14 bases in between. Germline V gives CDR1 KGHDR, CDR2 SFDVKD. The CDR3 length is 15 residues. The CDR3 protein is CATSDKPGSPDTQYF. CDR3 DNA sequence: TGTGCCACCAGTGACAAGCCAGGGTCCCCAGATACGCAGTATTTT.

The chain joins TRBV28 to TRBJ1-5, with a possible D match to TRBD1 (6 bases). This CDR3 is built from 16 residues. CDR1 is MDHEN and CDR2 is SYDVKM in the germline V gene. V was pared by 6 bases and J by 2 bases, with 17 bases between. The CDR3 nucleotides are TGTGCCAGCAGCCAGATAGGGACATTCGGCAATCAGCCCCAGCATTTT. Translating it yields CASSQIGTFGNQPQHF.

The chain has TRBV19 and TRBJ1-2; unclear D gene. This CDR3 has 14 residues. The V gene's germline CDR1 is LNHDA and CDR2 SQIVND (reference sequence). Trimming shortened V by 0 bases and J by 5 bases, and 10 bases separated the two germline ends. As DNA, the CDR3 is TGTGCCAGTAGTATAGATCGGGTCCGTTATGGCTACACCTTC. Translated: CASSIDRVRYGYTF. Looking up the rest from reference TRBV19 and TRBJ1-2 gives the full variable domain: DGGITQSPKYLFRKEGQNVTLSCEQNLNHDAMYWYRQDPGQGLRLIYYSQIVNDFQKGDIAEGYSVSREKKESFPLTVTSAQKNPTAFYLCASSIDRVRYGYTFGSGTRLTVV.

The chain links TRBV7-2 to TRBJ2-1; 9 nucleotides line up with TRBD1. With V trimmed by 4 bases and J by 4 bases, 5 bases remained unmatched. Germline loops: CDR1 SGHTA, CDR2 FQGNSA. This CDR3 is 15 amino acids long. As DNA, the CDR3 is TGTGCCAGCAGCTCGCCGGGACAGGGATACAATGAGCAGTTCTTC. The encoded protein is CASSSPGQGYNEQFF.

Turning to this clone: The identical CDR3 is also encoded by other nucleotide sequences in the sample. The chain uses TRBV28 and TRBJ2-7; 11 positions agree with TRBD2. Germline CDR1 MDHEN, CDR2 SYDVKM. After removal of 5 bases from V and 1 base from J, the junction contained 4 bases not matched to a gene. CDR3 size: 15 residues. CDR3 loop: CASSPGTSGSYEQYF. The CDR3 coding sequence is TGTGCCAGCAGTCCAGGGACTAGCGGATCCTACGAGCAGTACTTC.